The sequence of this TCR beta chain was determined in a study of human T cells and chemical hapten exposure. Looking at the study overall: For sensitization, 2% DPC was applied to an approximately 2 cm by approximately 2 cm patch of upper inner arm skin. Study results and caveats: Counts of TCRs expanded at PT1 correlated positively with patch test score. Compared to controls, expanded TCRs made significantly more large clusters of similar CDR3s.

This clonotype was recorded at least ten times. As yet, its antigen is unknown. Described time point: patch test 2, 6 weeks after DPC sensitization. Treatment defined: therapeutic diphenylcyclopropenone sensitization with weekly scalp DPC. Sample donors consisted of patients with alopecia, aged 18 to 70 years, who were suitable for DPC. TCRdb passed the RACE reads through MiXCR, listing each CDR3 protein once. The data contain roughly 84,000 distinct CDR3 sequences, around 9.3% of them singletons. The clonotype was recovered from a woman aged 50 to 60 with alopecia areata. Some clones in this sample may be carry-over from other donors' samples. The source was whole blood, collected in connection with sensitization to the hapten diphenylcyclopropenone (DPC).

The CDR3 loop reads CASSGGLAMETQYF. CDR3 coding DNA: TGTGCCAGCAGTGGGGGACTAGCCATGGAGACCCAGTACTTC. The rearrangement joins TRBV25-1 to TRBJ2-5; 9 bases are shared with TRBD2. The V gene's germline CDR1 is MGHDK and CDR2 SYGVNS. The CDR3 length is 14 residues. V shed 4 bases, J shed 5 bases, and the junction held 5 bases outside the gene matches.